Shown below are 28 T cell receptor beta chains from a single sample sequenced in a study of beta chain features in type 1 diabetes. As every portion of the isolated RNA was reverse transcribed, the sequencing read expressed TCRB transcripts. Some clones are missing from TCRdb's copy, which holds only in-frame ones; the method was immunoSEQ multiplex PCR. This table holds just over 600,000 clones, roughly a sixth found once. Material: naive CD4+ T cells from blood. The origin of the receptors is a man aged 18 to 29 in good health.

The J gene is TRBJ1-1, the V gene TRBV7-9, with D possibly matching TRBD1 (6 bases). V shed 1 base and J shed 3 bases, with 6 bases lying between them. This CDR3 spans 13 amino acids. Germline V CDR1 and CDR2: SEHNR, FQNEAQ (reference sequence). For the CDR3, the DNA is TGTGCCAGCAGCTTAGACAGGGACACTGAAGCTTTCTTT. This gives the protein CASSLDRDTEAFF. Using reference TRBV7-9 and TRBJ1-1 for the parts outside the CDR3, the full variable domain is DTGVSQNPRHKITKRGQNVTFRCDPISEHNRLYWYRQTLGQGPEFLTYFQNEAQLEKSRLLSDRFSAERPKGSFSTLEIQRTEQGDSAMYLCASSLDRDTEAFFGQGTRLTVV.

There are a few counts of this clone. The rearrangement uses TRBV19 and TRBJ1-2, with 8 bases aligning to TRBD1. The CDR3 covers 14 residues. V was pared by 4 bases and J by 5 bases, with 6 bases of the junction left unmatched. Germline V gene data show CDR1 as LNHDA and CDR2 as SQIVND (reference sequence). CDR3 protein: CASSSPTGDYGYTF. The CDR3 DNA is TGTGCCAGTAGTAGCCCGACAGGGGATTATGGCTACACCTTC.

This clone was observed a few times. The V gene is TRBV9, the J gene TRBJ2-7, with D unresolved. Deletions cut 4 bases from V and 2 bases from J, with 13 bases between. The CDR3 length is 14 residues. Germline CDR1 reads SGDLS; CDR2 reads YYNGEE. The CDR3 region is CASSLQTGTYEQYF. The CDR3 bases are TGTGCCAGCAGCCTACAGACGGGCACCTACGAGCAGTACTTC.

The rearrangement joins TRBV4-3 to TRBJ2-3, with D unclear. The germline V gene has CDR1 LGHNA and CDR2 YSLEER. The CDR3 is 13 residues long. Trimming left V 2 bases short and J 6 bases short, with 9 bases between. The CDR3, as DNA: TGCGCCAGCAGCCAAATGCCCGGCGATACGCAGTATTTT. Residues: CASSQMPGDTQYF.

This chain connects TRBV10-3 to TRBJ1-3; tentatively, D is TRBD1 (5 bases). The CDR3 runs to 13 residues. V lost 6 bases, J lost 4 bases, and 10 bases lay in between. CDR1 is ENHRY, CDR2 SYGVKD, per germline. CDR3 region: CAIRAEGGNTIYF. Here the CDR3 DNA reads TGTGCCATCAGGGCTGAGGGGGGAAACACCATATATTTT.

This clone has only a few counts. The gene calls are TRBV29-1 and TRBJ2-1, with TRBD1 matching over 8 bases. This CDR3 has 15 residues. In germline, CDR1 is SQVTM, CDR2 ANQGSEA. The J segment lost 6 bases and the V segment lost 3 bases, leaving 10 bases of the junction unmatched. The CDR3 DNA is TGCAGCGTTGACCCGCGGACAGGGCGAAGCAATGAGCAGTTCTTC. It codes for CSVDPRTGRSNEQFF.

Only one count was recorded for this clone. This chain uses TRBV7-2 with TRBJ2-3; D remains ambiguous. Germline-derived CDR1 and CDR2 are SGHTA and FQGNSA. This CDR3 spans 14 amino acids. The V end was cut by 4 bases, the J end by 1 base, with 9 bases between. The CDR3 reads CASSSHYRTDTQYF. CDR3 sequence (DNA): TGTGCCAGCAGCTCCCATTACCGCACAGATACGCAGTATTTT.

There are a few counts of this clone. The chain carries TRBV10-3 and TRBJ1-2; D is ambiguous. The V and J ends lost 3 bases and 0 bases respectively, with 8 bases between them. The CDR3 is 14 residues long. Germline lookup yields CDR1 ENHRY and CDR2 SYGVKD. The CDR3 reads CAISDLPANYGYTF. The CDR3 nucleotides are TGTGCCATCAGTGACCTGCCGGCTAACTATGGCTACACCTTC.

V is TRBV7-2 and J is TRBJ1-4, with 8 positions matching TRBD1. The CDR3 covers 14 residues. V dropped 5 bases and J dropped 8; count of bases not matched to a gene: 7. The germline V gene has CDR1 SGHTA and CDR2 FQGNSA. CDR3: CASSQDRVGEKLFF. CDR3 nucleotides: TGTGCCAGCAGCCAGGACAGGGTGGGGGAAAAACTGTTTTTT.

A few counts support this clone. The chain links TRBV7-9 to TRBJ1-1, with 9 positions matching TRBD1. The J segment lost 4 bases and the V segment lost 2 bases, leaving 5 bases of the junction unmatched. The germline CDR1 and CDR2 sequences are SEHNR and FQNEAQ (reference sequence). The CDR3 sequence is 15 residues long. The CDR3 spells CASSLLSTGGTEAFF. The CDR3 DNA is TGTGCCAGCAGCTTACTTTCGACAGGGGGCACTGAAGCTTTCTTT.

This clone appeared a few times. The V and J genes are TRBV5-1 and TRBJ2-5; D assignment may be TRBD1 or TRBD2 (6 bases each). V gave up 0 bases and J gave up 5 bases, with 14 bases separating them. The CDR3 spans 15 residues. Germline V CDR1 and CDR2: SGHRS, YFSETQ. The CDR3 here is CASSLVQGGSETQYF. Here the CDR3 DNA reads TGCGCCAGCAGCTTGGTACAGGGAGGTTCGGAGACCCAGTACTTC.

CDR3 nucleotides: TGTGCCAGCAGCGCGGGACAGGGACTCTATGGCTACACCTTC. Translating gives CASSAGQGLYGYTF. This chain links TRBV9 with TRBJ1-2; 9 nucleotides line up with TRBD1. Looked up from germline, CDR1 is SGDLS and CDR2 is YYNGEE. This CDR3 is built from 14 residues. The junction had 4 bases not matched to a gene; V was cut back by 3 bases and J by 4 bases.

This clone was observed a few times. The rearrangement links TRBV9 to TRBJ2-1; D is unclear. V lost 4 bases and J 6 bases, leaving 8 bases between the germline ends. The CDR3 has 12 residues. From germline, CDR1 is SGDLS and CDR2 YYNGEE. DNA for the CDR3: TGTGCCAGCAGCCCTACCTTCAATGAGCAGTTCTTC. Residues: CASSPTFNEQFF.

The chain has TRBV29-1 and TRBJ2-1; TRBD2 matches at 7 bases. V lost 4 bases and J lost 1; bases outside the gene matches: 4. In germline, CDR1 is SQVTM, CDR2 ANQGSEA. The CDR3 loop spans 14 amino acids. The CDR3 sequence: CSVAPSGSYNEQFF. CDR3 nucleotide sequence: TGCAGCGTTGCCCCTAGCGGTTCCTACAATGAGCAGTTCTTC.

The CDR3, as DNA: TGTGCCAGCAGCCCGGGACTAGAGGGCAACATTCAGTACTTC. Amino acid sequence: CASSPGLEGNIQYF. The gene calls are TRBV5-4 and TRBJ2-4, with 8 bases identical to TRBD2. Trimming cost V 4 bases and J 7 bases; bases outside gene matches: 7. The CDR3 contains 14 residues. Germline lookup yields CDR1 SGHNT and CDR2 YYREEE (reference sequence).

Concerning this clone: A much larger clonotype is one base distant, so this may be a read error. This chain links TRBV28 with TRBJ2-1; D not certain. The CDR3 is 10 residues long. Germline CDR1 MDHEN, CDR2 SYDVKM. The V and J ends lost 3 bases and 9 bases respectively, with 3 bases between them. DNA of the CDR3: TGTGCCAGCAGTTTTGTTGAGCAGTTCTTC. Protein: CASSFVEQFF. The variable domain in full, with the rest retrieved from reference TRBV28 and TRBJ2-1, is DVKVTQSSRYLVKRTGEKVFLECVQDMDHENMFWYRQDPGLGLRLIYFSYDVKMKEKGDIPEGYSVSREKKERFSLILESASTNQTSMYLCASSFVEQFFGPGTRLTVL.

The J gene is TRBJ1-5, the V gene TRBV7-2; no clear D. The CDR3 spans 12 residues. Germline V gene sequence: CDR1 SGHTA, CDR2 FQGNSA. V was shortened by 5 bases and J by 4 bases, with 6 bases between the two germline ends. The CDR3 bases are TGTGCCAGCAGCCCCCCAAATCAGCCCCAGCATTTT. This codes for CASSPPNQPQHF. Combining the CDR3 with reference TRBV7-2 and TRBJ1-5 gives the whole variable domain GAGVSQSPSNKVTEKGKDVELRCDPISGHTALYWYRQSLGQGLEFLIYFQGNSAPDKSGLPSDRFSAERTGGSVSTLTIQRTQQEDSAVYLCASSPPNQPQHFGDGTRLSIL.

There are a few counts of this clone. The chain combines TRBV7-2 with TRBJ2-4; 7 bases agree with TRBD1. V dropped 0 bases and J dropped 10; count of bases not matched to a gene: 9. The CDR3 is 15 residues long. Germline V CDR1 and CDR2: SGHTA, FQGNSA. The CDR3 loop is CASSLAGQTTGIQYF. As DNA, the CDR3 is TGTGCCAGCAGCTTAGCGGGACAGACAACAGGGATTCAGTACTTC.

In this sample, this clone turned up a few times. The gene calls are TRBV18 and TRBJ1-4; the match to TRBD1 covers 7 bases. The CDR3 contains 15 residues. Germline lookup yields CDR1 KGHSH and CDR2 LQKENI. The junction had 9 bases not matched to a gene; V was cut back by 4 bases and J by 7 bases. CDR3 DNA: TGTGCCAGCTCACTCTCGGGACAGTTCCTTGAAAAACTGTTTTTT. Translation: CASSLSGQFLEKLFF.

This clone was picked up a small number of times. The gene calls are TRBV2 and TRBJ2-3; 13 bases line up with TRBD2. Trimming cost V 7 bases and J 4 bases; bases outside gene matches: 5. Per the germline V gene, CDR1 is SNHLY and CDR2 is FYNNEI. This CDR3 comprises 15 residues. The CDR3 region is CASNRLAGGADTQYF. In DNA, the CDR3 is TGTGCCAGCAACCGACTAGCGGGGGGCGCAGATACGCAGTATTTT.

This clone was counted a few times. This chain uses TRBV27 with TRBJ2-7; D is undetermined. The germline CDR1 and CDR2 sequences are MNHEY and SMNVEV (reference sequence). This CDR3 has 14 amino acids. V was shortened by 6 bases and J by 3 bases, with 15 bases between the two germline ends. CDR3 nucleotides: TGTGCCAGCAGAACAGCTGGGGTGGGCTACGAGCAGTACTTC. Translating it yields CASRTAGVGYEQYF.

This clone was seen a handful of times. The V gene is TRBV6-1, the J gene TRBJ1-1; 7 bases map to TRBD1. There are 15 residues in the CDR3. Losses at the gene ends were 10 bases for V and 4 bases for J; bases not matched to a gene: 15. Germline CDR1 reads MNHNS; CDR2 reads SASEGT. The CDR3: CATKLRTGESTEAFF. The CDR3 DNA is TGTGCCACAAAGCTTCGCACAGGGGAGAGCACTGAAGCTTTCTTT.

In this sample, this clone turned up a few times. The rearrangement uses TRBV9 and TRBJ2-1; no firm D call. Deletions cut 3 bases from V and 0 bases from J, with 13 bases between. The CDR3 totals 16 residues. Germline loops: CDR1 SGDLS, CDR2 YYNGEE. CDR3 in amino acids: CASSGRLTGSYNEQFF. DNA of the CDR3: TGTGCCAGCAGCGGGCGGCTCACTGGCTCCTACAATGAGCAGTTCTTC. The full variable domain, in which reference TRBV9 and TRBJ2-1 provide the parts outside the CDR3, is DSGVTQTPKHLITATGQRVTLRCSPRSGDLSVYWYQQSLDQGLQFLIQYYNGEERAKGNILERFSAQQFPDLHSELNLSSLELGDSALYFCASSGRLTGSYNEQFFGPGTRLTVL.

This clone was counted between two and nine times. The rearrangement joins TRBV5-4 to TRBJ1-2, with unresolved D. Germline V gives CDR1 SGHNT, CDR2 YYREEE (reference sequence). Trimming took off 2 bases at V and 0 bases at J, with 5 bases between the two ends. CDR3 size: 13 residues. CDR3 nucleotide sequence: TGTGCCAGCAGCTTCGGCACTAACTATGGCTACACCTTC. It translates to CASSFGTNYGYTF. Full variable domain (remainder filled in from reference TRBV5-4 and TRBJ1-2): ETGVTQSPTHLIKTRGQQVTLRCSSQSGHNTVSWYQQALGQGPQFIFQYYREEENGRGNFPPRFSGLQFPNYSSELNVNALELDDSALYLCASSFGTNYGYTFGSGTRLTVV.

V and J are TRBV5-6 and TRBJ2-1; a weak D match, TRBD2 (6 bases). This CDR3 spans 16 amino acids. Germline CDR1 and CDR2: SGHDT and YYEEEE. The V end lost 4 bases, the J end lost 9 bases, and 23 bases lay between the germline ends. Here the CDR3 DNA reads TGTGCCAGCAGCCGTAGACCGGGACTGCTAAAGGGTGAGCAGTTCTTC. This encodes CASSRRPGLLKGEQFF.

As to this clone: Other DNA sequences of this sample code for an identical CDR3. The CDR3 sequence: CASSSGNYGYTF. The CDR3 DNA is TGTGCCAGCAGTTCAGGAAACTATGGCTACACCTTC. The chain combines TRBV28 with TRBJ1-2; unclear D gene. Between the trimmed V and J ends, which lost 4 bases and 2 bases, there was a span of 5 bases. The germline V gene encodes CDR1 MDHEN and CDR2 SYDVKM. The CDR3 spans 12 residues.

CDR3: CASWREGSYEQYF. CDR3 sequence (DNA): TGTGCCAGCTGGCGGGAGGGTTCCTACGAGCAGTACTTC. This rearrangement joins TRBV6-6 to TRBJ2-7; 9 positions agree with TRBD2. The germline CDR1 and CDR2 sequences are MNHNY and SVGAGI (reference sequence). The length of the CDR3 is 13 residues. V gave up 8 bases and J gave up 1 base; unmatched junction bases: 3.

This clone was counted between two and nine times. The chain has TRBV29-1 and TRBJ2-7; TRBD1 aligns across 8 bases. J lost 2 bases, V lost 4 bases, and 4 bases had no gene match. Germline V CDR1 and CDR2: SQVTM, ANQGSEA. CDR3 length: 13 residues. In DNA form, the CDR3 reads TGCAGCGTTGCCGCGGACAGGGCCTACGAGCAGTACTTC. The encoded protein is CSVAADRAYEQYF.